These 16 T cell receptor beta chains share one sample of origin, sequenced in a study of T cells in Graves' hyperthyroidism and ophthalmopathy. Regions amplified from RNA transcripts were the TCR beta CDR3 regions. A first-round RT-PCR of the TCR CDR3 used the HTBI primer set. TCRdb processed the multiplex PCR reads anew with MiXCR; each CDR3 protein has one entry. The profile shows 300,000 to 400,000 distinct CDR3 sequences, about 15% of them singletons. The sequenced sample consisted of blood. The receptor set was obtained from a woman in her twenties or thirties with Graves' hyperthyroidism.

This clonotype was observed a few times. The chain carries TRBV2 and TRBJ2-7; the D is unclear. The CDR3 length is 13 residues. Germline-derived CDR1 and CDR2 are SNHLY and FYNNEI. V lost 0 bases to trimming and J lost 6 bases, with 9 bases between them. DNA of the CDR3: TGTGCCAGCAGTGAAGCGCTTCTGATCGAGCAGTACTTC. Protein sequence: CASSEALLIEQYF.

The table lists this clonotype with many counts. The gene calls are TRBV5-1 and TRBJ1-1, with unresolved D. Looked up from germline, CDR1 is SGHRS and CDR2 is YFSETQ. The ends were cut back, 6 bases at V and 5 bases at J, with 17 bases in the middle. CDR3 length equals 14 residues. The CDR3 DNA follows: TGCGCCAGCATCCCGGACTCCGGTTGGACTGAAGCTTTCTTT. Translation gives CASIPDSGWTEAFF.

This clonotype was counted at least ten times. The rearrangement links TRBV20-1 to TRBJ2-2; 9 positions match TRBD2. Looked up from germline, CDR1 is DFQATT and CDR2 is SNEGSKA (reference sequence). V was pared by 2 bases and J by 4 bases, with 8 bases of the junction left unmatched. The CDR3 contains 16 residues. Here the CDR3 reads CSARPDRREGTGELFF. CDR3 nucleotide sequence: TGCAGTGCTAGACCCGATCGGCGGGAGGGCACCGGGGAGCTGTTTTTT.

The chain is built from TRBV18 and TRBJ1-1; TRBD1 is a possible D gene (5 bases). V was pared by 1 base and J by 3 bases, with 12 bases between. The CDR3 extends over 15 amino acids. Germline V gene sequence: CDR1 KGHSH, CDR2 LQKENI. CDR3 DNA sequence: TGTGCCAGCTCACCACTCAGGGTGTCGGACACTGAAGCTTTCTTT. Its translation: CASSPLRVSDTEAFF.

This rearrangement joins TRBV7-3 to TRBJ2-7; D not certain. Germline CDR1 and CDR2: SGHTA and FQGTGA. There are 14 residues in the CDR3. Trimming stripped 4 bases from V and 6 bases from J, with 16 bases between. The CDR3 nucleotides read TGTGCCAGCAGCTCTACGGGCGGCCTCGGCGAGCAGTACTTC. It is translated as CASSSTGGLGEQYF.

This clonotype appeared many times. The V call is TRBV20-1, the J call TRBJ2-5; 12 nucleotides align to TRBD2. The CDR3 is 19 residues long. V shed 0 bases and J 1 base; nucleotides not matched to a gene: 12. CDR1 and CDR2 (germline): DFQATT, SNEGSKA (reference sequence). CDR3 coding DNA: TGCAGTGCTAGAGATTTCCTAGCGGGAGGGAGGGTCCCCCAAGAGACCCAGTACTTC. It is translated as CSARDFLAGGRVPQETQYF.

This clonotype was observed at least ten times. The chain links TRBV20-1 to TRBJ2-1; 7 nucleotides line up with TRBD2. Germline V gives CDR1 DFQATT, CDR2 SNEGSKA (reference sequence). With 8 bases clipped from V and 8 bases from J, the junction kept 21 bases outside the gene matches. The CDR3 runs to 16 residues. The CDR3, as DNA: TGCAGTCGAGTGGTAATAAGGCGGGAGATAGGCTATGAGCAGTTCTTC. It translates to CSRVVIRREIGYEQFF.

This clonotype was picked up many times. V gene TRBV28 combines with J gene TRBJ2-2; possibly TRBD2 for D (6 bases). Germline values: CDR1 MDHEN, CDR2 SYDVKM. The CDR3 contains 16 residues. V lost 2 bases and J 2 bases, leaving 12 bases between the germline ends. CDR3 DNA sequence: TGTGCCAGCAGTTTAGGCCAGGGAGGCAACACCGGGGAGCTGTTTTTT. This gives the protein CASSLGQGGNTGELFF.

This clonotype came up many times. The chain uses TRBV6-1 and TRBJ1-4; 8 bases align to TRBD1. The length of the CDR3 is 12 residues. The germline CDR1 and CDR2 sequences are MNHNS and SASEGT. Unmatched junction bases numbered 6, after V lost 10 bases and J lost 8 bases. In nucleotides, the CDR3 is TGTGCCACGTCCCGGGACAGGGAAAAACTGTTTTTT. Protein: CATSRDREKLFF.

As concerns this clonotype: Here the CDR3 omits its conserved ending phenylalanine or tryptophan, so a read error is the likely source. The CDR3 coding sequence is TGTGCCAGCAGTCCCCAGGACTCCCGCGGGCTAGCGGGCACAGATACGCAGTATCTT. Amino acid sequence: CASSPQDSRGLAGTDTQYL. The genes are TRBV28 and TRBJ2-3, with 7 bases matching TRBD2. The germline V gene has CDR1 MDHEN and CDR2 SYDVKM. V gave up 5 bases and J gave up 1 base; unmatched junction bases: 18. This CDR3 has 19 amino acids.

This clonotype was counted only a few times. The rearrangement uses TRBV10-2 and TRBJ1-6; 10 bases match TRBD1. The CDR3 is made up of 15 amino acids. Germline CDR1 WSHSY, CDR2 SAAADI. With 8 bases clipped from V and 8 bases from J, the junction kept 9 bases outside the gene matches. CDR3 DNA: TGCGCCAGCTATGACAGGGGGCCCCTGGATTCACCCCTCCACTTT. Its protein product is CASYDRGPLDSPLHF.

This clonotype was seen repeatedly, ten times or more. This sequence joins TRBV20-1 and TRBJ2-1; no firm D call. V was pared by 0 bases and J by 5 bases, with 8 bases between. The germline CDR1 and CDR2 sequences are DFQATT and SNEGSKA (reference sequence). The CDR3 has 13 amino acids. As DNA, the CDR3 is TGCAGTGCTAGAGACAGCTCAAACAATGAGCAGTTCTTC. Its protein product is CSARDSSNNEQFF.

This chain joins TRBV20-1 and TRBJ2-5; the D call may be TRBD1 or TRBD2 (5 bases each). The V gene lost 5 bases and the J gene lost 2 bases, with 15 bases spanning the gap. Germline-derived CDR1 and CDR2 are DFQATT and SNEGSKA (reference sequence). CDR3 length: 14 amino acids. Written as DNA, the CDR3 is TGCAGTGCTTCGGGACGATTGATTCAAGAGACCCAGTACTTC. This gives the protein CSASGRLIQETQYF.

This clonotype was picked up many times. This CDR3 reads CASSRLAFNEQFF. CDR3 DNA sequence: TGTGCCAGCAGTCGACTAGCCTTCAATGAGCAGTTCTTC. The rearrangement joins TRBV28 to TRBJ2-1; 7 nucleotides align to TRBD2. Germline loops: CDR1 MDHEN, CDR2 SYDVKM. The length of the CDR3 is 13 residues. V lost 5 bases to trimming and J lost 6 bases; unmatched junction nucleotides: 4.

This clonotype was seen many times. The chain employs TRBV20-1 and TRBJ2-1, with 10 bases that match TRBD1. The CDR3 is 14 amino acids. Germline loops: CDR1 DFQATT, CDR2 SNEGSKA (reference sequence). Trimming removed 6 bases from V and 6 bases from J; junction bases left unmatched: 8. Here the CDR3 reads CSATGTGDFNEQFF. CDR3 sequence (DNA): TGCAGTGCAACCGGGACAGGGGATTTCAATGAGCAGTTCTTC.

This sequence joins TRBV7-2 and TRBJ2-7, with 11 nucleotides matching TRBD2. Per the germline V gene, CDR1 is SGHTA and CDR2 is FQGNSA. The ends lost 7 bases at V and 4 bases at J; junction bases unmatched: 6. This CDR3 has 14 residues. CDR3 sequence: CASTPGLAVYEQYF. The CDR3 DNA sequence: TGTGCCAGCACCCCGGGACTAGCGGTTTACGAGCAGTACTTC.